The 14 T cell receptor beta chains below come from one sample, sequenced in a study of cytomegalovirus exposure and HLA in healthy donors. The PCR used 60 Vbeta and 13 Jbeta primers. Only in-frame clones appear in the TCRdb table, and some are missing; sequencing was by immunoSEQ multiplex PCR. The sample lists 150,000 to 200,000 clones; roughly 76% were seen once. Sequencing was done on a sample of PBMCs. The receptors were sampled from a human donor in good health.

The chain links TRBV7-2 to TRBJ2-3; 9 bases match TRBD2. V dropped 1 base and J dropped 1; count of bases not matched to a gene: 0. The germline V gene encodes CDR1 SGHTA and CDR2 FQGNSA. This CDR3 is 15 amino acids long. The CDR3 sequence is CASSLVAGGTDTQYF. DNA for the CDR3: TGTGCCAGCAGCTTAGTAGCGGGGGGCACAGATACGCAGTATTTT.

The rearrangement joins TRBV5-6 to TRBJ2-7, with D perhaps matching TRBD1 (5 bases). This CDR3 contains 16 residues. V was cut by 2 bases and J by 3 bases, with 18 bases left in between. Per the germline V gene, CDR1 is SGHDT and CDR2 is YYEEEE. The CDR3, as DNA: TGTGCCAGCAGCTTCGAGGAGCGTTACAGGATCTACGAGCAGTACTTC. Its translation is CASSFEERYRIYEQYF.

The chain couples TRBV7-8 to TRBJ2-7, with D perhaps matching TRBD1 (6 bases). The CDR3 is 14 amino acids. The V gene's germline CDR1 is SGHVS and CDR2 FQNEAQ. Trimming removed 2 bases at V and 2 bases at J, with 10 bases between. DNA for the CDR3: TGTGCCAGCAGCTTACAGGGGCAGACCTACGAGCAGTACTTC. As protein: CASSLQGQTYEQYF.

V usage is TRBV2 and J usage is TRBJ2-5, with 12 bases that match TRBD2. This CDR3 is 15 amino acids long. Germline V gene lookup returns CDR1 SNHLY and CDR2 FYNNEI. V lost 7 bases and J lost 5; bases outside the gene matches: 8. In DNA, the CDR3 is TGTGCCAGCACCGGATCTAGCGGGGGGGCGGAGACCCAGTACTTC. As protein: CASTGSSGGAETQYF.

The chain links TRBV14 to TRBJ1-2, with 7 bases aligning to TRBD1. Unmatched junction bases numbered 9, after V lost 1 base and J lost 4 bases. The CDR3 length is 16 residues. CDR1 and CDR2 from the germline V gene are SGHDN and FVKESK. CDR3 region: CASSQASGTAIYGYTF. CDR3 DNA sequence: TGTGCCAGCAGCCAAGCGTCCGGGACAGCGATCTATGGCTACACCTTC. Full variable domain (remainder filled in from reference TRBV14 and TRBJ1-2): EAGVTQFPSHSVIEKGQTVTLRCDPISGHDNLYWYRRVMGKEIKFLLHFVKESKQDESGMPNNRFLAERTGGTYSTLKVQPAELEDSGVYFCASSQASGTAIYGYTFGSGTRLTVV.

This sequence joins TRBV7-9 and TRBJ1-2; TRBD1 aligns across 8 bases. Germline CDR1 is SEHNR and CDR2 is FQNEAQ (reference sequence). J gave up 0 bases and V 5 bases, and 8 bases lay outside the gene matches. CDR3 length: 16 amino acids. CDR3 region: CASSRLGQESNYGYTF. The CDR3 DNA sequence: TGTGCCAGCAGCAGACTGGGACAGGAATCTAACTATGGCTACACCTTC.

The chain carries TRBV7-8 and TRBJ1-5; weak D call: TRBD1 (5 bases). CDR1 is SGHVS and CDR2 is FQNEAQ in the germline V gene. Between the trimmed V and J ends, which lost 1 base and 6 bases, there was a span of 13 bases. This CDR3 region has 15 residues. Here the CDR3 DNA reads TGTGCCAGCAGCTTAGGCGGGGACCTCGGTCAGCCCCAGCATTTT. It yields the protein CASSLGGDLGQPQHF.

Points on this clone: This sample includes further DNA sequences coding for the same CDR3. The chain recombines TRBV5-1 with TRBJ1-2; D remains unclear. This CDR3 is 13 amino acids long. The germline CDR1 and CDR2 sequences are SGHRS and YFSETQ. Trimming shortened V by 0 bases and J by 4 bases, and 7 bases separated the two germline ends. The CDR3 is CASSLEAVYGYTF. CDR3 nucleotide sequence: TGCGCCAGCAGCTTGGAGGCGGTCTATGGCTACACCTTC.

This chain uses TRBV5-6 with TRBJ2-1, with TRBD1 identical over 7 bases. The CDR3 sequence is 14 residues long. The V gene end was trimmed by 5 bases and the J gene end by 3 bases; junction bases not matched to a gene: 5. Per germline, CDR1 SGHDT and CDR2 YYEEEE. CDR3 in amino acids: CASSMGQYYNEQFF. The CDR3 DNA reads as TGTGCCAGCAGTATGGGACAGTACTACAATGAGCAGTTCTTC.

The CDR3 here is CASSQEGGYEQYF. In DNA form, the CDR3 reads TGCGCCAGCAGCCAAGAAGGCGGTTACGAGCAGTACTTC. V is TRBV4-1 and J is TRBJ2-7; no clear D gene. The germline V and J ends were trimmed by 0 bases and 4 bases, with 7 bases remaining between them. CDR3 length equals 13 residues. The V gene's germline CDR1 is MGHRA and CDR2 YSYEKL.

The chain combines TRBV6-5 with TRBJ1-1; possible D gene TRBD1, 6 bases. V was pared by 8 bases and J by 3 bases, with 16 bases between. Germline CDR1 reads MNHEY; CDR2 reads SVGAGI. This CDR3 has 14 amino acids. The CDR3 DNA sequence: TGTGCCAGCGGACGGGGGGCGGGTTACACTGAAGCTTTCTTT. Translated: CASGRGAGYTEAFF.

CDR3 protein: CASSQDPGMVTEAFF. As DNA, the CDR3 is TGCGCCAGCAGCCAAGATCCGGGTATGGTGACTGAAGCTTTCTTT. This sequence joins TRBV4-3 and TRBJ1-1; unclear D gene. Germline CDR1 and CDR2: LGHNA and YSLEER. V lost 0 bases and J 5 bases, leaving 13 bases between the germline ends. The CDR3 is 15 amino acids.

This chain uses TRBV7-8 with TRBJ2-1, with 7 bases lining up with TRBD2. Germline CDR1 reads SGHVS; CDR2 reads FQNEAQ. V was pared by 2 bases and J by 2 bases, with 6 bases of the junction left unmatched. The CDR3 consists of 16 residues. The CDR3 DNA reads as TGTGCCAGCAGCTTACGGGGTGGGGGGGCCTACAATGAGCAGTTCTTC. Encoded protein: CASSLRGGGAYNEQFF.

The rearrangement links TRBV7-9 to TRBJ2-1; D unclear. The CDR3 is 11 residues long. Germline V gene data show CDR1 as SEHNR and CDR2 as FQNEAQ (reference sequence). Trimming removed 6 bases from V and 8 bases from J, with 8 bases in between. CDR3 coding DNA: TGTGCCAGCAGACACGTGGATGAGCAGTTCTTC. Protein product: CASRHVDEQFF.